Included here is one T cell receptor beta chain sequence, with context. The data were taken from a study of cytomegalovirus exposure and HLA in healthy donors. Primers for the PCR totalled 60 Vbeta and 13 Jbeta. Profiling relied on immunoSEQ multiplex PCR, and the TCRdb table lists in-frame clones only, not all of them. The sample contains some 170,000 clones, over 70% of which appear only once. The CDR3 loop spans 17 amino acids. Germline V gives CDR1 MGHRA, CDR2 YSYEKL. After removal of 1 base from V and 2 bases from J, the junction contained 5 bases not matched to a gene. The sequence was collected from a man aged 18 to 29 in good health and CMV-seropositive. This chain connects TRBV4-1 to TRBJ1-5; 10 bases align to TRBD1. Specimen: PBMCs. CDR3 sequence reads: CASSQVTGTGGNQPQHF. The CDR3 bases are TGCGCCAGCAGCCAAGTGACCGGGACAGGGGGCAATCAGCCCCAGCATTTT.